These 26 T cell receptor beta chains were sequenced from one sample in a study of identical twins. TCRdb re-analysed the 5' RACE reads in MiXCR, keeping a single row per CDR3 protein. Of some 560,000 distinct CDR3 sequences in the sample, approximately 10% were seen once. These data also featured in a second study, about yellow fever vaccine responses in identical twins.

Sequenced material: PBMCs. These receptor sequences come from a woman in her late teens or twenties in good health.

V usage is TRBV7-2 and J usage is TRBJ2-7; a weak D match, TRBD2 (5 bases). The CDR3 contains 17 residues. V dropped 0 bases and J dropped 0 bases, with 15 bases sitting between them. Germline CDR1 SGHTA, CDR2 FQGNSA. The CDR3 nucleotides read TGTGCCAGCAGCTTAGCCTCTATGTCGGGAACCTCCTACGAGCAGTACTTC. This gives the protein CASSLASMSGTSYEQYF.

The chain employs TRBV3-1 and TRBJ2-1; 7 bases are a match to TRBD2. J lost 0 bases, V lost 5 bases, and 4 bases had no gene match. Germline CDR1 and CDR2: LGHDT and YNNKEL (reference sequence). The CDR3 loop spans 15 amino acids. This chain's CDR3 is CASSYSGRSYNEQFF. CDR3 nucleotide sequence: TGTGCCAGCAGCTATAGCGGGCGCTCCTACAATGAGCAGTTCTTC.

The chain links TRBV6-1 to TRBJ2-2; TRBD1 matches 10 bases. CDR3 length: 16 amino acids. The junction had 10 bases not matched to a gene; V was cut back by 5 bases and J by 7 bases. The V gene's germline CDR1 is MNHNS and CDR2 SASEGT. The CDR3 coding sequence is TGTGCCAGCAGTCGACCCCGGGACAGGGGTGTCGGGGAGCTGTTTTTT. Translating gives CASSRPRDRGVGELFF.

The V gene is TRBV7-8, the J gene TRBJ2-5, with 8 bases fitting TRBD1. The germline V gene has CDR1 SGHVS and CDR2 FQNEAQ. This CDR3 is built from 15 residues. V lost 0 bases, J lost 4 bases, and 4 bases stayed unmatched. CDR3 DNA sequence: TGTGCCAGCAGCTTAGCGCTAACAGGGGGAGAGACCCAGTACTTC. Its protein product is CASSLALTGGETQYF. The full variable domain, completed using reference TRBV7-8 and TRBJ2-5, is GAGVSQSPRYKVAKRGQDVALRCDPISGHVSLFWYQQALGQGPEFLTYFQNEAQLDKSGLPSDRFFAERPEGSVSTLKIQRTQQEDSAVYLCASSLALTGGETQYFGPGTRLLVL.

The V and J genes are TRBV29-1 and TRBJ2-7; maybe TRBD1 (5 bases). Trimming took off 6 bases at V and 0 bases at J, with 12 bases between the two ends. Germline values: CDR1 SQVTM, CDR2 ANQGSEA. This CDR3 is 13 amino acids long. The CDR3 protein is CSVAPGNSYEQYF. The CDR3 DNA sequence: TGCAGCGTCGCCCCAGGGAACTCCTACGAGCAGTACTTC.

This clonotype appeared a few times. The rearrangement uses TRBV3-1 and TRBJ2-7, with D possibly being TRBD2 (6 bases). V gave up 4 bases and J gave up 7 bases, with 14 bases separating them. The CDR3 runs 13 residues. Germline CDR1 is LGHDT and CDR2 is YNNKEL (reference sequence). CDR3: CASSRGEGREQYF. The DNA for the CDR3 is TGTGCCAGCAGCCGGGGGGAAGGACGGGAGCAGTACTTC.

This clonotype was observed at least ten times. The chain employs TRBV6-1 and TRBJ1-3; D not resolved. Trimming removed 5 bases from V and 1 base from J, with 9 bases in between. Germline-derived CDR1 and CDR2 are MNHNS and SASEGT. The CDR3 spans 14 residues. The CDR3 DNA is TGTGCCAGCAGTCCATACACTTCTGGAAACACCATATATTTT. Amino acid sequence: CASSPYTSGNTIYF.

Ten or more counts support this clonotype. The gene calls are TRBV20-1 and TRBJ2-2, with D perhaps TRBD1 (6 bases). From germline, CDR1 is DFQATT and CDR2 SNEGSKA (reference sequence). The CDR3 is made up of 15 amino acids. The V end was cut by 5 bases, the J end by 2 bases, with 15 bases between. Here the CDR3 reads CSADTGTLNTGELFF. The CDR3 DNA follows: TGCAGTGCTGATACCGGGACACTAAACACCGGGGAGCTGTTTTTT.

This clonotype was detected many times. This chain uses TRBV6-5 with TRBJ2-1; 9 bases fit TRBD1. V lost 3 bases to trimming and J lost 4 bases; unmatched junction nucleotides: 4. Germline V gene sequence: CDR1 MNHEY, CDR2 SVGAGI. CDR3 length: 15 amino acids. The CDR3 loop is CASSYTGGAYNEQFF. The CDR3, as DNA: TGTGCCAGCAGTTATACAGGGGGCGCTTACAATGAGCAGTTCTTC.

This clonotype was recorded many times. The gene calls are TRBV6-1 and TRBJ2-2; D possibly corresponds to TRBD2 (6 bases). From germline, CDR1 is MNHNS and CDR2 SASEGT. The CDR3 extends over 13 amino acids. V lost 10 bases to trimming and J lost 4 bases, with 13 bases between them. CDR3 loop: CATGTHTTGELFF. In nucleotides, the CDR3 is TGTGCCACCGGGACTCATACCACCGGGGAGCTGTTTTTT.

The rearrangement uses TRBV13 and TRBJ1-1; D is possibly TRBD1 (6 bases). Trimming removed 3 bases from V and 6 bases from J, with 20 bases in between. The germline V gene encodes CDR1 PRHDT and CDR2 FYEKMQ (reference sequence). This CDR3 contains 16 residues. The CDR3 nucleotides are TGTGCCAGCAGCTTGAGAGGGTCAGGGGCGTATCCTGAAGCTTTCTTT. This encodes CASSLRGSGAYPEAFF. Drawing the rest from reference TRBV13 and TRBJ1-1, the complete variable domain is AAGVIQSPRHLIKEKRETATLKCYPIPRHDTVYWYQQGPGQDPQFLISFYEKMQSDKGSIPDRFSAQQFSDYHSELNMSSLELGDSALYFCASSLRGSGAYPEAFFGQGTRLTVV.

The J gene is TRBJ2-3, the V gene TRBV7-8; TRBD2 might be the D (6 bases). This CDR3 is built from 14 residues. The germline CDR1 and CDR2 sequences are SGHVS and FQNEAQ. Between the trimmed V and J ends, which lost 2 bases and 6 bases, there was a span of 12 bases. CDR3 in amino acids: CASSLRVAGDTQYF. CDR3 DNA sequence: TGTGCCAGCAGCTTAAGGGTGGCGGGGGATACGCAGTATTTT.

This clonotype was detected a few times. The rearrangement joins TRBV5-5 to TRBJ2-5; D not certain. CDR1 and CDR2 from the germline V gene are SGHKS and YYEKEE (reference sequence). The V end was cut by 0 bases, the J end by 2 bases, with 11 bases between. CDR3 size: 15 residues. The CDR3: CASSLGGGSQETQYF. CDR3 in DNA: TGTGCCAGCAGCTTGGGTGGTGGATCTCAAGAGACCCAGTACTTC.

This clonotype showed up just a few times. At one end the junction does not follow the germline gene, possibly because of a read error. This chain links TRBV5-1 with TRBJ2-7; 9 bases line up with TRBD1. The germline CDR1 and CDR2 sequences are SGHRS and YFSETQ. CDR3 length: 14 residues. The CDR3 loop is CASSLPGQGVNRFF. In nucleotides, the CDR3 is TGCGCCAGCAGCCTACCGGGACAGGGAGTTAATCGGTTCTTC.

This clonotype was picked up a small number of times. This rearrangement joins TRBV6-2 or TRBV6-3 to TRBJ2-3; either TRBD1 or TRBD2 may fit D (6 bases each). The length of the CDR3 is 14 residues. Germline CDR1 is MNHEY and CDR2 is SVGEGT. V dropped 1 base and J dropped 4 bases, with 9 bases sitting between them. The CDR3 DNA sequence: TGTGCCAGCAGTTACTACGGGGGCCCAGATACGCAGTATTTT. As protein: CASSYYGGPDTQYF.

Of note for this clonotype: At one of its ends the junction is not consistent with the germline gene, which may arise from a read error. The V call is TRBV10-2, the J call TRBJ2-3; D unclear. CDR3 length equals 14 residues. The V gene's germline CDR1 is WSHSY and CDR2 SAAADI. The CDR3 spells CATSLTASTDTQYF. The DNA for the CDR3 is TGCGCCACCAGTCTTACGGCTAGCACAGATACGCAGTATTTT.

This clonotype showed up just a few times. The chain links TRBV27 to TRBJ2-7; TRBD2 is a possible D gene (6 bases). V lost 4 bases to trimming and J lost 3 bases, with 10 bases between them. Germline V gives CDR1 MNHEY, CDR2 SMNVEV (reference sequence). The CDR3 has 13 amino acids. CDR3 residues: CASSSGLHYEQYF. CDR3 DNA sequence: TGTGCCAGCAGTTCGGGACTTCACTACGAGCAGTACTTC.

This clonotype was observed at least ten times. The CDR3 is CASSKQGGIYEQYF. The CDR3 DNA reads TGTGCCAGCAGCAAACAGGGGGGGATATACGAGCAGTACTTC. V gene TRBV7-9 combines with J gene TRBJ2-7; weak D call: TRBD1 (8 bases). In germline, CDR1 is SEHNR, CDR2 FQNEAQ (reference sequence). CDR3 length: 14 residues. The V end was cut by 5 bases, the J end by 4 bases, with 15 bases between.

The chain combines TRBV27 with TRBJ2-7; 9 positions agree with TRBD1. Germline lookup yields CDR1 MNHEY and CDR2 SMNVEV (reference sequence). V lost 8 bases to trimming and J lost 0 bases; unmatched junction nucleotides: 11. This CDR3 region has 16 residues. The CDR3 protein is CASARDRVRSSYEQYF. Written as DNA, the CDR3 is TGTGCCAGCGCCCGGGACAGGGTCCGAAGCTCCTACGAGCAGTACTTC.

The CDR3 bases are TGCAGTACTCCTCCCGCCCTTTCTTGGCGGGAGGACCCCTACGAGCAGTACTTC. As protein: CSTPPALSWREDPYEQYF. The chain carries TRBV20-1 and TRBJ2-7; 8 bases agree with TRBD2. V was pared by 8 bases and J by 2 bases, with 23 bases of the junction left unmatched. The V gene's germline CDR1 is DFQATT and CDR2 SNEGSKA (reference sequence). CDR3 length: 18 amino acids.

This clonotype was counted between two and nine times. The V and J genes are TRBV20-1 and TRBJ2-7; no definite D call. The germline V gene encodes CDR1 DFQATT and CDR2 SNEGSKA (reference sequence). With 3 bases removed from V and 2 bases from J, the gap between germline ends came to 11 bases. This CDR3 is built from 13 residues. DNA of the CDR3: TGCAGTGCTAGCCCTTTTGCCACCTACGAGCAGTACTTC. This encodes CSASPFATYEQYF.

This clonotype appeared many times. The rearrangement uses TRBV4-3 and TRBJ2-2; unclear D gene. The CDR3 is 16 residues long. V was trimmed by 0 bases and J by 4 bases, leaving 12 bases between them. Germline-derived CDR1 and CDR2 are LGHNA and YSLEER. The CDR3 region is CASSQDRIQPTGELFF. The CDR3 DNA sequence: TGCGCCAGCAGCCAAGATCGGATCCAACCCACCGGGGAGCTGTTTTTT.

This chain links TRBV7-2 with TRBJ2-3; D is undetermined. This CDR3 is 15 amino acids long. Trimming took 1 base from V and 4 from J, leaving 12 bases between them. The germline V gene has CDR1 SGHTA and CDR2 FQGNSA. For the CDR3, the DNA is TGTGCCAGCAGCTTAGGTCAAGGTATAGCAGATACGCAGTATTTT. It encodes CASSLGQGIADTQYF.

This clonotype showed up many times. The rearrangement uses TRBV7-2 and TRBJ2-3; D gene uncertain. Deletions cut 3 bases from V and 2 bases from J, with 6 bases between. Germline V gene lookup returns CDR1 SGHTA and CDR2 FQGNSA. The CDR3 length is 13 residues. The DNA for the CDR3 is TGTGCCAGCAGCTTCACCCTCACAGATACGCAGTATTTT. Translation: CASSFTLTDTQYF.

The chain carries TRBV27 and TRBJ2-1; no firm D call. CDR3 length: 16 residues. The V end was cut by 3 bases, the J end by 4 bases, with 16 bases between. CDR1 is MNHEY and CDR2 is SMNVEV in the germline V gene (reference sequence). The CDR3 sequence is CASSFMGPTDYNEQFF. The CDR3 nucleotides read TGTGCCAGCAGTTTTATGGGCCCGACTGATTACAATGAGCAGTTCTTC.

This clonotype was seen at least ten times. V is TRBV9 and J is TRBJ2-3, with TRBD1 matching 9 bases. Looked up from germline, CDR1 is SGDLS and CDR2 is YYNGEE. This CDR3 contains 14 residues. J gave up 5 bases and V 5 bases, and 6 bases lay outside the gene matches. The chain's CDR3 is CASRGQGARDTQYF. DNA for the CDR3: TGTGCCAGCAGGGGACAGGGAGCTAGAGATACGCAGTATTTT.